The 24 T cell receptor beta chains presented below share a single source sample, sequenced in a study of radiotherapy plus CTLA-4 blockade in lung cancer. Clones were sequenced by immunoSEQ multiplex PCR, and TCRdb holds only the in-frame ones, with some missing. The sample lists approximately 40,000 clones; about 74% were seen once. The sequencing used peripheral blood, collected from a patient treated with radiotherapy plus ipilimumab. The source of these receptors is a human donor with non-small cell lung cancer whose response to radiotherapy plus ipilimumab could not be evaluated.

J is TRBJ2-7 and V is TRBV21-1; the D call TRBD1 from the table was never checked on the DNA. TRBV21-1 has pseudogene status. This CDR3 contains 15 residues. The CDR3 sequence: CASSPGGHRNYEQYF. The CDR3 bases are TGTGCCAGCAGCCCTGGGGGACACAGGAACTACGAGCAGTACTTC.

This clone was counted a single time. V gene TRBV9 combines with J gene TRBJ2-2; 9 nucleotides align to TRBD2. The V gene's germline CDR1 is SGDLS and CDR2 YYNGEE. The CDR3 spans 16 residues. The junction had 4 bases not matched to a gene; V was cut back by 0 bases and J by 4 bases. The CDR3 spells CASSVALAGPTGELFF. The CDR3 region has the DNA TGTGCCAGCAGCGTAGCGCTAGCGGGGCCCACCGGGGAGCTGTTTTTT.

This rearrangement joins TRBV5-1 to TRBJ2-7; perhaps TRBD1 as D (6 bases). Germline loops: CDR1 SGHRS, CDR2 YFSETQ. Trimming left V 3 bases short and J 1 base short, with 11 bases between. This CDR3 has 14 residues. CDR3 nucleotide sequence: TGCGCCAGCAGCTCGAGACAGGAGTCCTACGAGCAGTACTTC. Translation: CASSSRQESYEQYF.

This sequence joins TRBV5-1 and TRBJ1-1; possible D gene TRBD1, 5 bases. Looked up from germline, CDR1 is SGHRS and CDR2 is YFSETQ. This CDR3 has 17 residues. V shed 0 bases and J shed 1 base, with 16 bases lying between them. The CDR3 is CASSLELGQGSNTEAFF. In DNA form, the CDR3 reads TGCGCCAGCAGCTTGGAACTGGGGCAGGGATCGAACACTGAAGCTTTCTTT.

This clone occurred a few times. The sample contains more than one DNA sequence encoding this CDR3. This sequence joins TRBV6-1 and TRBJ1-2; D gene ambiguous. V was shortened by 0 bases and J by 3 bases, with 8 bases between the two germline ends. CDR3 size: 14 residues. From germline, CDR1 is MNHNS and CDR2 SASEGT. CDR3 sequence reads: CASSEATDYYGYTF. The CDR3 DNA reads as TGTGCCAGCAGTGAAGCTACGGACTACTATGGCTACACCTTC.

The chain carries TRBV9 and TRBJ2-3; possibly TRBD2 for D (7 bases). This CDR3 is built from 14 residues. Trimming removed 2 bases at V and 4 bases at J, with 11 bases between. CDR1 and CDR2 (germline): SGDLS, YYNGEE. CDR3 sequence: CASSVGGTSDTQYF. As DNA, the CDR3 is TGTGCCAGCAGCGTGGGAGGGACATCAGATACGCAGTATTTT.

The chain links TRBV7-2 to TRBJ2-5; 8 bases match TRBD2. J lost 2 bases, V lost 3 bases, and 2 bases had no gene match. The CDR3 contains 14 residues. Germline V gene sequence: CDR1 SGHTA, CDR2 FQGNSA. The CDR3 DNA reads as TGTGCCAGCAGCTTCCGGGGGGGGCAAGAGACCCAGTACTTC. It yields the protein CASSFRGGQETQYF. Using reference TRBV7-2 and TRBJ2-5 for the parts outside the CDR3, the full variable domain is GAGVSQSPSNKVTEKGKDVELRCDPISGHTALYWYRQSLGQGLEFLIYFQGNSAPDKSGLPSDRFSAERTGGSVSTLTIQRTQQEDSAVYLCASSFRGGQETQYFGPGTRLLVL.

This clone appeared a few times. The rearrangement joins TRBV18 to TRBJ2-3; D ambiguous. The CDR3 loop spans 16 amino acids. Germline V gene lookup returns CDR1 KGHSH and CDR2 LQKENI. With 6 bases removed from V and 2 bases from J, the gap between germline ends came to 18 bases. CDR3 DNA: TGTGCCAGCTCTCACCGGGTCCTCCCTGACACAGATACGCAGTATTTT. It yields the protein CASSHRVLPDTDTQYF.

This clone was recorded a few times. This sequence joins TRBV28 and TRBJ1-5; D not certain. The V gene's germline CDR1 is MDHEN and CDR2 SYDVKM. This CDR3 has 17 amino acids. Trimming removed 11 bases at V and 0 bases at J, with 23 bases between. Here the CDR3 DNA reads TGTGCCGCCAGAAGTCAGGCCGGATTGTCTAGCAATCAGCCCCAGCATTTT. It yields the protein CAARSQAGLSSNQPQHF.

The chain employs TRBV28 and TRBJ1-2, with D tentatively TRBD1 (6 bases). The CDR3 has 12 amino acids. CDR1 is MDHEN, CDR2 SYDVKM, per germline. Trimming left V 4 bases short and J 4 bases short, with 7 bases between. CDR3 coding DNA: TGTGCCAGCAGTTCAGGGGTCTATGGCTACACCTTC. This encodes CASSSGVYGYTF.

This clone has a handful of counts. The rearrangement joins TRBV19 to TRBJ2-7, with 9 bases aligning to TRBD2. The CDR3 spans 15 residues. The germline V gene encodes CDR1 LNHDA and CDR2 SQIVND (reference sequence). With 2 bases clipped from V and 5 bases from J, the junction kept 7 bases outside the gene matches. As DNA, the CDR3 is TGTGCCAGTAGTATATTTGCGGGAGGGGCCGACGAGCAGTACTTC. Its protein is CASSIFAGGADEQYF.

This sequence joins TRBV6-5 and TRBJ1-1, with unresolved D. V shed 2 bases and J shed 3 bases, with 16 bases lying between them. The CDR3 extends over 16 amino acids. Germline V gene data show CDR1 as MNHEY and CDR2 as SVGAGI. CDR3 sequence: CASSYHYPSPYTEAFF. CDR3 in DNA: TGTGCCAGCAGTTACCACTACCCTTCCCCCTACACTGAAGCTTTCTTT.

The chain is built from TRBV4-2 and TRBJ1-2; perhaps TRBD1 as D (5 bases). This CDR3 has 14 amino acids. V lost 5 bases to trimming and J lost 8 bases, with 18 bases between them. Per the germline V gene, CDR1 is LGHNA and CDR2 is YNFKEQ. CDR3 nucleotides: TGTGCCAGCAGCTTGGTTGGCAGGGAATACGGCTACACCTTC. It specifies CASSLVGREYGYTF.

This rearrangement joins TRBV6-5 to TRBJ2-7, with a weak D call TRBD1 (5 bases). CDR3 size: 14 residues. The V gene lost 8 bases and the J gene lost 0 bases, with 14 bases spanning the gap. Germline CDR1 reads MNHEY; CDR2 reads SVGAGI. For the CDR3, the DNA is TGTGCCAGCCGAAGACAGATGACCTCCTACGAGCAGTACTTC. It codes for CASRRQMTSYEQYF.

The chain is built from TRBV5-4 and TRBJ2-1, with 9 bases aligning to TRBD2. With V trimmed by 0 bases and J by 10 bases, 5 bases remained unmatched. CDR1 and CDR2 (germline): SGHNT, YYREEE (reference sequence). This CDR3 is 14 amino acids long. The CDR3 sequence: CASSLGTSGHEQFF. CDR3 DNA sequence: TGTGCCAGCAGCTTGGGTACTAGCGGGCACGAGCAGTTCTTC.

In the case of this clone: Within the sample, other DNA sequences also encode this same CDR3. The chain combines TRBV5-1 with TRBJ2-1; 7 bases map to TRBD1. Germline V gene data show CDR1 as SGHRS and CDR2 as YFSETQ. V gave up 2 bases and J gave up 8 bases; unmatched junction bases: 4. CDR3 length equals 13 residues. CDR3 in amino acids: CASSLQGSDEQFF. CDR3 nucleotide sequence: TGCGCCAGCAGCTTACAGGGGAGCGATGAGCAGTTCTTC.

The genes are TRBV18 and TRBJ1-1; a possible D gene is TRBD1 (5 bases). V was pared by 2 bases and J by 6 bases, with 10 bases between. Germline V gene data show CDR1 as KGHSH and CDR2 as LQKENI. This CDR3 is built from 13 residues. Here the CDR3 reads CASSPRGASEAFF. The CDR3 DNA is TGTGCCAGCTCACCAAGGGGCGCCTCTGAAGCTTTCTTT.

The V call is TRBV6-1, the J call TRBJ1-2; TRBD1 aligns across 8 bases. CDR1 and CDR2 from the germline V gene are MNHNS and SASEGT. Unmatched junction bases numbered 7, after V lost 6 bases and J lost 7 bases. CDR3 size: 13 residues. This CDR3 reads CASREGQVGGYTF. The CDR3 DNA reads TGTGCCAGCAGAGAGGGACAGGTCGGTGGCTACACCTTC.

This clone has only a few counts. This chain connects TRBV29-1 to TRBJ2-7; 7 bases line up with TRBD1. V shed 6 bases, J shed 0 bases, and the junction held 5 bases outside the gene matches. The CDR3 runs to 13 residues. Germline assignment: CDR1 SQVTM and CDR2 ANQGSEA. The CDR3 DNA follows: TGCAGCGTCTTGACAGGGAGCTCCTACGAGCAGTACTTC. Translated: CSVLTGSSYEQYF.

This clone showed up just a few times. V and J are TRBV5-1 and TRBJ1-2; a possible D gene is TRBD1 (5 bases). V was pared by 4 bases and J by 3 bases, with 13 bases between. The CDR3 extends over 14 amino acids. Germline V gives CDR1 SGHRS, CDR2 YFSETQ. The CDR3 nucleotides are TGCGCCAGCAGCCTCCAGGGAGGCTACTATGGCTACACCTTC. This encodes CASSLQGGYYGYTF.

This sequence joins TRBV6-5 and TRBJ2-7; no definite D call. V lost 7 bases, J lost 1 base, and 11 bases lay in between. Germline CDR1 reads MNHEY; CDR2 reads SVGAGI. The CDR3 is 13 amino acids. The CDR3 coding sequence is TGTGCCAGCAATAAACACGGGTCCTACGAGCAGTACTTC. As protein: CASNKHGSYEQYF.

The V call is TRBV5-1, the J call TRBJ2-1; 8 bases match TRBD2. From germline, CDR1 is SGHRS and CDR2 YFSETQ. The V gene end was trimmed by 2 bases and the J gene end by 4 bases; junction bases not matched to a gene: 5. The CDR3 loop spans 15 amino acids. CDR3 DNA: TGCGCCAGCAGCTTCGGGGGGGGCCCTTACAATGAGCAGTTCTTC. Translated: CASSFGGGPYNEQFF.

This sequence joins TRBV4-1 and TRBJ2-3; the match to TRBD2 covers 7 bases. The V and J ends lost 4 bases and 5 bases, in that order; junction bases with no gene match: 6. The CDR3 is 14 amino acids. Germline V CDR1 and CDR2: MGHRA, YSYEKL. The CDR3 DNA reads TGCGCCAGCAGCCCTTACGCGGGAGAAGATACGCAGTATTTT. This sequence encodes CASSPYAGEDTQYF.

This chain links TRBV30 with TRBJ1-6, with 7 bases aligning to TRBD1. V shed 0 bases and J 7 bases; nucleotides not matched to a gene: 3. Germline CDR1 and CDR2: GTSNPN and SVGIG (reference sequence). This CDR3 comprises 14 residues. Here the CDR3 DNA reads TGTGCCTGGAGTGTAGACAGGGCGAATTCACCCCTCCACTTT. Protein: CAWSVDRANSPLHF.